These 25 T cell receptor beta chains originate from one sample sequenced in a study of vaccination and CD4 T cells after COVID-19. These receptors' targets are unknown. Oncomine TCR Beta short-read sequencing was applied to DNA from cultured CD4+ T cells. Via MiXCR, TCRdb re-called the PCR reads, giving one row per CDR3 protein. Among 25,000 to 30,000 distinct CDR3 sequences listed, roughly 40% were seen once. Documented time point: late sampling 161 to 241 days after vaccination in a few convalescent patients. The treatment: approximately 9-day PBMC culture with coronavirus spike peptide pools or control peptides (ViraFEST assay). The input for sequencing was CD4+ T cells from blood, cultured in vitro, taken about 7 months after SARS-CoV-2 vaccination. The source is a human donor who had recovered from COVID-19.

This clonotype was detected a few times. The rearrangement links TRBV7-9 to TRBJ2-5; 8 bases agree with TRBD2. V shed 4 bases, J shed 2 bases, and the junction held 9 bases outside the gene matches. In germline, CDR1 is SEHNR, CDR2 FQNEAQ (reference sequence). The length of the CDR3 is 16 residues. DNA of the CDR3: TGTGCCAGCAGCTCGGGGGGGCGCAGGTGGCAAGAGACCCAGTACTTC. Amino acids: CASSSGGRRWQETQYF.

The rearrangement links TRBV11-1 to TRBJ2-7; the D is unclear. CDR3 length equals 13 residues. Germline V gene data show CDR1 as SGHAT and CDR2 as FQDESV (reference sequence). Trimming stripped 2 bases from V and 3 bases from J, with 8 bases between. The CDR3 DNA reads as TGTGCCAGCAGCTTAAGTAGAGACTACGAGCAGTACTTC. Translating it yields CASSLSRDYEQYF.

Only one count was recorded for this clonotype. J is TRBJ2-7 and V is TRBV2, with D tentatively TRBD2 (6 bases). This CDR3 spans 13 amino acids. Trimming shortened V by 7 bases and J by 3 bases, and 13 bases separated the two germline ends. Germline V lookup: CDR1 SNHLY, CDR2 FYNNEI. In DNA, the CDR3 is TGTGCCAGCACGTGGGAGGTAGGCTACGAGCAGTACTTC. Translation gives CASTWEVGYEQYF.

This clonotype has a handful of counts. This sequence joins TRBV20-1 and TRBJ1-5, with D possibly TRBD1 on 5 matching bases. This CDR3 is built from 13 residues. Germline V gene lookup returns CDR1 DFQATT and CDR2 SNEGSKA (reference sequence). CDR3 protein: CSSKDRTNQPQHF. Here the CDR3 DNA reads TGCAGCTCCAAAGACAGAACAAATCAGCCCCAGCATTTT.

V and J are TRBV28 and TRBJ1-6, with D maybe TRBD1 (5 bases). Trimming cost V 6 bases and J 5 bases, with 8 bases left between them. The length of the CDR3 is 13 residues. Germline CDR1 reads MDHEN; CDR2 reads SYDVKM. In DNA, the CDR3 is TGTGCCAGCAGGACAGCACATAATTCACCCCTCCACTTT. Protein product: CASRTAHNSPLHF.

This clonotype was picked up a small number of times. The V and J genes are TRBV20-1 and TRBJ1-1, with D maybe TRBD1 (6 bases). Trimming removed 4 bases from V and 5 bases from J, with 14 bases in between. The length of the CDR3 is 13 residues. Looked up from germline, CDR1 is DFQATT and CDR2 is SNEGSKA (reference sequence). CDR3: CSAMGRGLTEAFF. CDR3 bases: TGCAGTGCTATGGGCAGGGGTTTGACTGAAGCTTTCTTT.

J is TRBJ2-7 and V is TRBV6-1, with 9 bases fitting TRBD2. Trimming at V came to 6 bases and at J to 3 bases, leaving 6 bases not matched to a gene. The CDR3 sequence is 14 residues long. Germline V gene lookup returns CDR1 MNHNS and CDR2 SASEGT. The CDR3 nucleotides are TGTGCCAGCAGAGGGGCGGGAGGGCGCTACGAGCAGTACTTC. Amino acid sequence: CASRGAGGRYEQYF.

About this clonotype itself: A junction end diverges from the germline sequence, so it may reflect a read error. The genes are TRBV6-1 and TRBJ2-7, with 9 bases matching TRBD2. The CDR3 sequence is 15 residues long. Germline V gene sequence: CDR1 MNHNS, CDR2 SASEGT. CDR3: CASGERTSAIYEQYF. The CDR3 DNA reads TGTGCCAGCGGTGAACGGACTAGCGCGATCTACGAGCAGTACTTC.

The J gene is TRBJ1-2, the V gene TRBV19; no clear D. Germline V CDR1 and CDR2: LNHDA, SQIVND (reference sequence). Trimming took 5 bases from V and 2 from J, leaving 12 bases between them. This CDR3 contains 14 residues. For the CDR3, the DNA is TGTGCCAGTAGTCCCGACCGGATGAACTATGGCTACACCTTC. Its protein product is CASSPDRMNYGYTF.

This chain uses TRBV6-5 with TRBJ1-1; TRBD1 matches 10 bases. Germline loops: CDR1 MNHEY, CDR2 SVGAGI. The CDR3 extends over 17 amino acids. Germline trimming cut 2 bases from V and 4 bases from J; bases unmatched to any gene: 10. For the CDR3, the DNA is TGTGCCAGCAGTTACCGCGTAGTTTGGACAGGGGGCACTGAAGCTTTCTTT. It translates to CASSYRVVWTGGTEAFF.

The chain carries TRBV7-8 and TRBJ2-5; weak D call: TRBD1 (6 bases). V was clipped by 6 bases and J by 6 bases, with 17 bases between them. The CDR3 sequence is 14 residues long. The germline CDR1 and CDR2 sequences are SGHVS and FQNEAQ. In DNA, the CDR3 is TGTGCCAGCAGTCCCAGGGGCGGAGGAAAGACCCAGTACTTC. Protein: CASSPRGGGKTQYF.

This clonotype was observed a handful of times. The chain uses TRBV15 and TRBJ2-3, with 7 bases matching TRBD2. Losses at the gene ends were 5 bases for V and 3 bases for J; bases not matched to a gene: 5. This CDR3 has 14 residues. Germline V gene lookup returns CDR1 LNHNV and CDR2 YYDKDF (reference sequence). Here the CDR3 reads CATSGGGGTDTQYF. The CDR3 coding sequence is TGTGCCACCAGCGGCGGGGGTGGGACAGATACGCAGTATTTT. Complete variable domain (other parts from reference TRBV15 and TRBJ2-3): DAMVIQNPRYQVTQFGKPVTLSCSQTLNHNVMYWYQQKSSQAPKLLFHYYDKDFNNEADTPDNFQSRRPNTSFCFLDIRSPGLGDTAMYLCATSGGGGTDTQYFGPGTRLTVL.

The rearrangement uses TRBV6-1 and TRBJ2-5; 7 nucleotides agree with TRBD1. Per the germline V gene, CDR1 is MNHNS and CDR2 is SASEGT. The CDR3 consists of 14 residues. V lost 7 bases to trimming and J lost 5 bases; unmatched junction nucleotides: 10. The CDR3 is CASIRDRVSETQYF. The CDR3 DNA reads TGTGCCAGCATCCGGGACAGAGTATCGGAGACCCAGTACTTC.

The CDR3 here is CAIATSGRKDEQFF. CDR3 nucleotides: TGTGCCATCGCGACTAGCGGGAGGAAAGATGAGCAGTTCTTC. The chain uses TRBV10-3 and TRBJ2-1; 13 positions agree with TRBD2. The CDR3 sequence is 14 residues long. Germline trimming cut 8 bases from V and 8 bases from J; bases unmatched to any gene: 6. Germline CDR1 and CDR2: ENHRY and SYGVKD.

The chain combines TRBV20-1 with TRBJ2-1, with 11 bases identical to TRBD1. CDR3 length: 17 amino acids. Germline V gene sequence: CDR1 DFQATT, CDR2 SNEGSKA (reference sequence). Trimming took 1 base from V and 0 from J; bases not matched to a gene: 5. The CDR3 loop reads CSARGRTGGFSYNEQFF. As DNA, the CDR3 is TGCAGTGCTAGAGGCCGGACAGGGGGCTTCTCCTACAATGAGCAGTTCTTC.

This clonotype has a handful of counts. The J gene is TRBJ1-5, the V gene TRBV20-1; 9 nucleotides line up with TRBD1. Trimming at V came to 0 bases and at J to 5 bases, leaving 11 bases not matched to a gene. Germline CDR1 reads DFQATT; CDR2 reads SNEGSKA (reference sequence). The CDR3 runs 17 residues. The CDR3 DNA reads TGCAGTGCTAGAGATCTGGGACAGGGATCTACTGATCAGCCCCAGCATTTT. Its translation is CSARDLGQGSTDQPQHF.

The chain joins TRBV6-1 to TRBJ2-7; D is perhaps TRBD2 (7 bases). There are 16 residues in the CDR3. Per germline, CDR1 MNHNS and CDR2 SASEGT. V was pared by 5 bases and J by 2 bases, with 19 bases between. The CDR3: CASSTVRGTTAYEQYF. The CDR3 bases are TGTGCCAGCAGTACGGTAAGGGGGACTACGGCCTACGAGCAGTACTTC.

This sequence joins TRBV6-2 or TRBV6-3 and TRBJ2-7; 11 positions agree with TRBD2. The CDR3 covers 16 residues. Germline CDR1 is MNHEY and CDR2 is SVGEGT. Trimming at V came to 7 bases and at J to 1 base, leaving 9 bases not matched to a gene. The CDR3 DNA is TGTGCCAGCACTCCCCTACTAGCGGGAGAATCCTACGAGCAGTACTTC. Translating it yields CASTPLLAGESYEQYF.

The chain combines TRBV12-3 or TRBV12-4 with TRBJ1-2; maybe TRBD1 (5 bases). The CDR3 is 13 residues long. V lost 8 bases and J 2 bases, leaving 12 bases between the germline ends. As DNA, the CDR3 is TGTGCCAGCGCACTCCGACAGAACTATGGCTACACCTTC. The encoded protein is CASALRQNYGYTF.

This rearrangement joins TRBV7-2 to TRBJ1-6; 12 bases agree with TRBD1. Unmatched junction bases numbered 3, after V lost 4 bases and J lost 8 bases. CDR3 length: 15 residues. Germline V gene data show CDR1 as SGHTA and CDR2 as FQGNSA. This CDR3 is CASSSGTGGYSPLHF. The DNA for the CDR3 is TGTGCCAGCAGCTCCGGGACAGGGGGCTATTCACCCCTCCACTTT.

The table lists this clonotype with a few counts. CDR3 in amino acids: CASSPGGGGETQYF. In nucleotides, the CDR3 is TGTGCCAGCAGCCCAGGCGGGGGAGGGGAGACCCAGTACTTC. The rearrangement links TRBV7-2 to TRBJ2-5; 7 nucleotides agree with TRBD2. With V trimmed by 5 bases and J by 5 bases, 8 bases remained unmatched. Germline V lookup: CDR1 SGHTA, CDR2 FQGNSA. The CDR3 runs 14 residues.

This clonotype has more than one count but fewer than ten. The chain recombines TRBV15 with TRBJ2-1; D ambiguous. This CDR3 is 16 amino acids long. The germline V gene encodes CDR1 LNHNV and CDR2 YYDKDF (reference sequence). Deletions cut 1 base from V and 1 base from J, with 11 bases between. This chain's CDR3 is CATSRVGSLSYNEQFF. The DNA for the CDR3 is TGTGCCACCAGCAGAGTAGGTAGCCTTTCCTACAATGAGCAGTTCTTC.

The chain uses TRBV6-2 or TRBV6-3 and TRBJ2-7; no firm D call. Germline CDR1 MNHEY, CDR2 SVGEGT. Trimming stripped 0 bases from V and 0 bases from J, with 6 bases between. The CDR3 has 14 amino acids. CDR3 sequence: CASSYSGASYEQYF. The CDR3, as DNA: TGTGCCAGCAGTTACTCGGGCGCCTCCTACGAGCAGTACTTC.

The chain uses TRBV20-1 and TRBJ2-7; D is perhaps TRBD2 (6 bases). The CDR3 is 14 amino acids. Trimming took off 5 bases at V and 0 bases at J, with 14 bases between the two ends. Germline CDR1 DFQATT, CDR2 SNEGSKA (reference sequence). The CDR3 is CSAPSEGRSYEQYF. The CDR3 region has the DNA TGCAGTGCTCCCTCGGAGGGCCGCTCCTACGAGCAGTACTTC.

This chain connects TRBV19 to TRBJ1-5, with D perhaps TRBD1 (5 bases). The CDR3 length is 13 residues. Trimming stripped 5 bases from V and 1 base from J, with 6 bases between. Germline CDR1 reads LNHDA; CDR2 reads SQIVND (reference sequence). For the CDR3, the DNA is TGTGCCAGTAGTCGACAGAGCAATCAGCCCCAGCATTTT. Its protein is CASSRQSNQPQHF. Variable domain in full (rest from reference TRBV19 and TRBJ1-5): DGGITQSPKYLFRKEGQNVTLSCEQNLNHDAMYWYRQDPGQGLRLIYYSQIVNDFQKGDIAEGYSVSREKKESFPLTVTSAQKNPTAFYLCASSRQSNQPQHFGDGTRLSIL.